Each of the 13 T cell receptor beta chains below was sequenced from the same sample in a study of human T cells and chemical hapten exposure. Time point here: pre-sensitization, week 0. The treatment here: therapeutic diphenylcyclopropenone sensitization with weekly scalp DPC. TCRdb re-called the RACE reads through MiXCR, storing one row per CDR3 protein. In the table there are fewer than 200,000 distinct CDR3 sequences, more than 25% of which are singletons. This material consisted of whole blood, taken in connection with sensitization to the hapten diphenylcyclopropenone (DPC). Source of these receptors: a woman in her thirties with alopecia areata. Some clones in this sample may be carry-over from other donors' samples.

This chain uses TRBV12-3 or TRBV12-4 with TRBJ2-7; D uncertain. This CDR3 has 13 residues. V lost 7 bases and J lost 0, with 10 bases in between. The CDR3 loop reads CASTLGSSYEQYF. The CDR3 DNA sequence: TGTGCCAGCACACTGGGGTCCTCCTACGAGCAGTACTTC.

This clonotype appeared a few times. The CDR3 DNA reads as TGTGCCAGCCACACAGGGGTATCCGAAAAACTGTTTTTT. This sequence encodes CASHTGVSEKLFF. The V and J genes are TRBV28 and TRBJ1-4; 7 bases agree with TRBD1. Germline lookup yields CDR1 MDHEN and CDR2 SYDVKM. Germline trimming cut 8 bases from V and 8 bases from J; bases unmatched to any gene: 8. The CDR3 is 13 amino acids.

V usage is TRBV11-2 and J usage is TRBJ1-2; no firm D call. The germline V gene encodes CDR1 SGHAT and CDR2 FQNNGV. The CDR3 is 16 residues long. V was cut by 5 bases and J by 4 bases, with 20 bases left in between. This CDR3 is CASSPTVGPTLYGYTF. The CDR3 bases are TGTGCCAGCAGCCCGACGGTCGGACCGACACTCTATGGCTACACCTTC.

This chain uses TRBV6-1 with TRBJ1-5, with TRBD1 as a possible D gene (5 bases). The CDR3 extends over 14 amino acids. Trimming took 2 bases from V and 6 from J, leaving 11 bases between them. CDR1 and CDR2 from the germline V gene are MNHNS and SASEGT. The CDR3 sequence: CASSESGGSQPQHF. The CDR3 DNA reads as TGTGCCAGCAGTGAATCGGGGGGTAGTCAGCCCCAGCATTTT.

The chain joins TRBV12-3 or TRBV12-4 to TRBJ2-3; 12 bases are shared with TRBD2. The CDR3 sequence is 16 residues long. The junction had 3 bases not matched to a gene; V was cut back by 0 bases and J by 5 bases. CDR3 DNA: TGTGCCAGCAGTTTAGCGCGGGGACTAGCGGGAGATACGCAGTATTTT. It yields the protein CASSLARGLAGDTQYF.

The V call is TRBV11-3, the J call TRBJ2-2; no clear D gene. Germline V CDR1 and CDR2: SGHNT, YENEEA. V gave up 1 base and J gave up 0 bases, with 6 bases separating them. The CDR3 has 15 amino acids. The CDR3 reads CASSLAGTNTGELFF. CDR3 DNA sequence: TGTGCCAGCAGCTTAGCCGGAACGAACACCGGGGAGCTGTTTTTT.

For this clonotype: A read error may be the cause here, since a much bigger clone is one base away. The rearrangement joins TRBV28 to TRBJ2-7, with D unclear. Per the germline V gene, CDR1 is MDHEN and CDR2 is SYDVKM. The CDR3 length is 11 residues. Here the CDR3 reads CASTMNYEKYF. The CDR3, as DNA: TGTGCCAGCACGATGAACTACGAGAAGTACTTC.

The chain joins TRBV6-2 or TRBV6-3 to TRBJ2-3; TRBD2 matches at 9 bases. Trimming removed 2 bases from V and 0 bases from J; junction bases left unmatched: 12. The CDR3 has 19 amino acids. Germline V gene data show CDR1 as MNHEY and CDR2 as SVGEGT. The CDR3 DNA follows: TGTGCCAGCAGTTACCGTCTAGCGGGATTGAGTTTGAGCACAGATACGCAGTATTTT. This codes for CASSYRLAGLSLSTDTQYF.

This clonotype was recorded many times. V is TRBV7-9 and J is TRBJ2-5; tentative D call: TRBD1 (5 bases). Trimming took 5 bases from V and 1 from J, leaving 14 bases between them. The CDR3 consists of 15 residues. Germline values: CDR1 SEHNR, CDR2 FQNEAQ (reference sequence). Written as DNA, the CDR3 is TGTGCCAGCAGCCAACGACAGCCAATCCAAGAGACCCAGTACTTC. Its protein is CASSQRQPIQETQYF.

The V and J genes are TRBV28 and TRBJ1-5; D not resolved. This CDR3 spans 11 amino acids. CDR1 and CDR2 (germline): MDHEN, SYDVKM. Deletions cut 3 bases from V and 5 bases from J, with 2 bases between. The CDR3 region is CASSLDQPQHF. The DNA for the CDR3 is TGTGCCAGCAGTTTGGATCAGCCCCAGCATTTT.

In its sample, this clonotype was seen a few times. J is TRBJ2-3 and V is TRBV7-3; 8 bases fit TRBD1. Germline loops: CDR1 SGHTA, CDR2 FQGTGA. The ends lost 2 bases at V and 3 bases at J; junction bases unmatched: 4. This CDR3 spans 15 amino acids. CDR3 amino acids: CASSLQGAQTDTQYF. In DNA form, the CDR3 reads TGTGCCAGCAGCTTACAGGGGGCGCAGACAGATACGCAGTATTTT.

The gene calls are TRBV18 and TRBJ2-5, with a tentative D call TRBD1 (5 bases). This CDR3 contains 12 residues. V gave up 4 bases and J gave up 2 bases, with 5 bases separating them. Germline V gene data show CDR1 as KGHSH and CDR2 as LQKENI. CDR3 in DNA: TGTGCCAGCTCACAGGGGCAAGAGACCCAGTACTTC. Its protein product is CASSQGQETQYF.

This clonotype was picked up a small number of times. The chain combines TRBV4-1 with TRBJ2-1, with a weak D call TRBD2 (6 bases). CDR3 size: 16 residues. V lost 2 bases and J 4 bases, leaving 15 bases between the germline ends. Germline CDR1 and CDR2: MGHRA and YSYEKL. CDR3: CASSQNTAGGYNEQFF. CDR3 bases: TGCGCCAGCAGCCAAAATACAGCCGGGGGTTACAATGAGCAGTTCTTC.